These T cell receptor beta chains were read from a single sample in a study of blood T cell repertoires in COVID-19. Libraries were prepared by immunoSEQ multiplex PCR; TCRdb keeps only in-frame clonotypes and omits some of them. The sample yields 400,000 to 550,000 clones, 70% to 90% seen once. Sequencing used PBMCs or T cells enriched from blood (not recorded which). All receptors come from a woman aged 18-29 years with acute COVID-19. Each CDR3 is given with its conserved first and last residue. D genes are given only for firm matches.

CASSLQGVSEQYF,13,TRBV12-3/TRBV12-4,TRBJ2-7,TRBD1
CASSIFPSGGYNEQFF,16,TRBV19,TRBJ2-1,TRBD2
CASSSQGGTEAFF,13,TRBV7-3,TRBJ1-1,-
CASSWVGTNLLDTQYF,16,TRBV7-9,TRBJ2-3,-
CASSLGTGRAFF,12,TRBV11-1,TRBJ1-1,-
CASSLGTANSPLHF,14,TRBV7-2,TRBJ1-6,-
CASSFGGNTEAFF,13,TRBV12-3/TRBV12-4,TRBJ1-1,-
CASSNNRPPSEAFF,14,TRBV2,TRBJ1-1,-
CASSGGTGNTIYF,13,TRBV7-8,TRBJ1-3,TRBD1
CASSASGTGNIQYF,14,TRBV5-1,TRBJ2-4,TRBD1
CASSHLPGLAGEYTGELFF,19,TRBV23-1,TRBJ2-2,TRBD2
CASITDRYYQNTEAFF,16,TRBV10-2,TRBJ1-1,-
CASSRDRRRRETQYF,15,TRBV28,TRBJ2-5,-
CASSLGRGSNQPQHF,15,TRBV18,TRBJ1-5,-
CASSPRGQGGEKLFF,15,TRBV7-9,TRBJ1-4,TRBD1
CASSYSSGGYNEQFF,15,TRBV6-5,TRBJ2-1,TRBD2
CAISTGTGNEKLFF,14,TRBV10-3,TRBJ1-4,TRBD1
CASSWGWGGDQPQHF,15,TRBV5-7,TRBJ1-5,-
CASSFRDRGDTIYF,14,TRBV5-4,TRBJ1-3,TRBD1